One sample yielded the 31 T cell receptor beta chains listed below, sequenced in a study of shared T cell receptors in the human thymus. Profiling relied on immunoSEQ multiplex PCR, and the TCRdb table lists in-frame clones only, not all of them. The repertoire holds about 660,000 clones, with 88% as singletons. The same sample was also used in a study of human thymus T cells.

Sequences were obtained from thymocytes. The receptors stem from a boy younger than two with a congenital heart defect.

The rearrangement links TRBV4-1 to TRBJ2-3, with 7 bases identical to TRBD2. The CDR3 covers 15 residues. The germline V gene encodes CDR1 MGHRA and CDR2 YSYEKL. V lost 3 bases to trimming and J lost 2 bases; unmatched junction nucleotides: 5. This chain's CDR3 is CASSQGSGPTDTQYF. In DNA, the CDR3 is TGCGCCAGCAGCCAGGGTAGCGGGCCCACAGATACGCAGTATTTT.

This chain joins TRBV5-8 and TRBJ2-7; 10 bases match TRBD1. Germline V lookup: CDR1 SGHTS, CDR2 YDEGEE. Trimming cost V 2 bases and J 2 bases; bases outside gene matches: 13. CDR3 size: 18 residues. The CDR3: CASSLGTGASAGAYEQYF. DNA for the CDR3: TGTGCCAGCAGCTTAGGGACAGGGGCCTCAGCGGGAGCCTACGAGCAGTACTTC.

This sequence joins TRBV27 and TRBJ2-6, with 8 bases matching TRBD1. V lost 4 bases, J lost 3 bases, and 11 bases stayed unmatched. The CDR3 sequence is 18 residues long. Germline values: CDR1 MNHEY, CDR2 SMNVEV (reference sequence). The CDR3 reads CASSSGQGGTDGANVLTF. DNA for the CDR3: TGTGCCAGCAGTTCCGGACAGGGAGGTACTGATGGGGCCAACGTCCTGACTTTC.

The gene calls are TRBV25-1 and TRBJ2-1, with TRBD1 matching 9 bases. Germline assignment: CDR1 MGHDK and CDR2 SYGVNS. The CDR3 runs to 14 residues. The J segment lost 8 bases and the V segment lost 3 bases, leaving 5 bases of the junction unmatched. CDR3 region: CASSDWDRVHEQFF. The CDR3 nucleotides read TGTGCCAGCAGTGACTGGGACAGGGTCCATGAGCAGTTCTTC.

The chain is built from TRBV2 and TRBJ2-1; 9 nucleotides match TRBD2. V shed 6 bases and J 10 bases; nucleotides not matched to a gene: 10. Germline V gene sequence: CDR1 SNHLY, CDR2 FYNNEI. The CDR3 is 14 residues long. DNA for the CDR3: TGTGCCAGCAGGCCCGTGGGACTAGCAAAAGAGCAGTTCTTC. Protein sequence: CASRPVGLAKEQFF.

The chain combines TRBV25-1 with TRBJ2-7; D gene uncertain. Germline assignment: CDR1 MGHDK and CDR2 SYGVNS. V was trimmed by 1 base and J by 1 base, leaving 8 bases between them. The CDR3 totals 14 residues. The CDR3 nucleotides read TGTGCCAGCAGTGAATCGAACAGATCCTACGAGCAGTACTTC. It specifies CASSESNRSYEQYF.

J is TRBJ2-1 and V is TRBV5-1, with 12 nucleotides matching TRBD2. The CDR3 sequence is 18 residues long. Germline values: CDR1 SGHRS, CDR2 YFSETQ. The trim removed 4 bases at V and 0 bases at J, leaving 8 bases unmatched. The chain's CDR3 is CASSATGTSGLSYNEQFF. The CDR3 DNA sequence: TGCGCCAGCAGCGCAACCGGGACTAGCGGGCTCTCCTACAATGAGCAGTTCTTC.

This clone was seen just once. The CDR3 nucleotides are TGTGCCAGCAGTCACCTATCGAGGACAGGGACGCAACTCTCTGGAAACACCATATATTTT. Its protein product is CASSHLSRTGTQLSGNTIYF. This rearrangement joins TRBV28 to TRBJ1-3; 8 bases align to TRBD1. CDR1 and CDR2 from the germline V gene are MDHEN and SYDVKM. V shed 5 bases, J shed 0 bases, and the junction held 18 bases outside the gene matches. The CDR3 runs to 20 residues.

The CDR3 region has the DNA TGTGCCAGCAGCGTAGGGCCTCCGGGTGGTGAGCAGTACTTC. Translation gives CASSVGPPGGEQYF. J is TRBJ2-7 and V is TRBV9; no firm D call. The CDR3 runs 14 residues. Trimming removed 0 bases from V and 7 bases from J, with 14 bases in between. Germline assignment: CDR1 SGDLS and CDR2 YYNGEE.

V gene TRBV10-3 combines with J gene TRBJ2-1; TRBD1 aligns across 8 bases. This CDR3 is 17 amino acids long. Germline V gene data show CDR1 as ENHRY and CDR2 as SYGVKD. V trimming: 2 bases; J trimming: 3 bases; junction bases outside the gene matches: 9. CDR3 sequence: CAISEGFGQGLYNEQFF. Here the CDR3 DNA reads TGTGCCATCAGTGAGGGTTTCGGACAGGGACTCTACAATGAGCAGTTCTTC.

The rearrangement joins TRBV2 to TRBJ1-1, with TRBD1 matching 8 bases. Trimming at V came to 5 bases and at J to 3 bases, leaving 14 bases not matched to a gene. Germline CDR1 SNHLY, CDR2 FYNNEI. The CDR3 is 17 residues long. The CDR3 sequence: CASSTPGEDREDTEAFF. The CDR3, as DNA: TGTGCCAGCAGTACTCCCGGGGAGGACAGGGAGGACACTGAAGCTTTCTTT. Together with reference TRBV2 and TRBJ1-1, the CDR3 gives the full variable domain: EPEVTQTPSHQVTQMGQEVILRCVPISNHLYFYWYRQILGQKVEFLVSFYNNEISEKSEIFDDQFSVERPDGSNFTLKIRSTKLEDSAMYFCASSTPGEDREDTEAFFGQGTRLTVV.

The genes are TRBV7-2 and TRBJ2-5; 11 bases match TRBD2. The V segment lost 5 bases and the J segment 1 base; nucleotides outside the gene matches: 6. Germline V lookup: CDR1 SGHTA, CDR2 FQGNSA. This CDR3 is 16 amino acids long. The CDR3 sequence: CASSRLAGPAQETQYF. The CDR3 region has the DNA TGTGCCAGCAGCCGACTAGCGGGACCTGCCCAAGAGACCCAGTACTTC. The whole variable domain, filled in from reference TRBV7-2 and TRBJ2-5, reads GAGVSQSPSNKVTEKGKDVELRCDPISGHTALYWYRQSLGQGLEFLIYFQGNSAPDKSGLPSDRFSAERTGGSVSTLTIQRTQQEDSAVYLCASSRLAGPAQETQYFGPGTRLLVL.

This chain joins TRBV2 and TRBJ2-1; a possible D gene is TRBD2 (6 bases). The CDR3 consists of 15 residues. CDR1 is SNHLY and CDR2 is FYNNEI in the germline V gene. The V end was cut by 3 bases, the J end by 4 bases, with 13 bases between. In nucleotides, the CDR3 is TGTGCCAGCAGTGAGCGGAGCGGGCCTTACAATGAGCAGTTCTTC. It codes for CASSERSGPYNEQFF.

The chain carries TRBV27 and TRBJ1-2; 11 nucleotides align to TRBD1. CDR3 length equals 14 residues. The ends lost 8 bases at V and 8 bases at J; junction bases unmatched: 10. Germline CDR1 and CDR2: MNHEY and SMNVEV (reference sequence). DNA for the CDR3: TGTGCCAGCCACGGACAGGGGGCGTCTGGCGGCTACACCTTC. Protein sequence: CASHGQGASGGYTF.

The chain combines TRBV18 with TRBJ2-3; the match to TRBD2 covers 11 bases. This CDR3 has 16 residues. V was clipped by 0 bases and J by 4 bases; unmatched bases: 3. In germline, CDR1 is KGHSH, CDR2 LQKENI. CDR3 protein: CASSPPLAGVADTQYF. The CDR3 DNA sequence: TGTGCCAGCTCACCACCACTAGCGGGAGTGGCAGATACGCAGTATTTT.

The J gene is TRBJ2-7, the V gene TRBV27; 9 positions match TRBD2. The ends lost 5 bases at V and 0 bases at J; junction bases unmatched: 8. From germline, CDR1 is MNHEY and CDR2 SMNVEV (reference sequence). The CDR3 covers 16 residues. CDR3 coding DNA: TGTGCCAGCAGTCGAGCGGGAGGCCTCCCCTCCTACGAGCAGTACTTC. This encodes CASSRAGGLPSYEQYF.

This clone was seen a few times. Other DNA sequences in the same sample also yield this CDR3. The chain combines TRBV5-1 with TRBJ2-1, with 8 nucleotides matching TRBD2. Germline values: CDR1 SGHRS, CDR2 YFSETQ. This CDR3 comprises 12 residues. V dropped 4 bases and J dropped 10; count of bases not matched to a gene: 4. The CDR3 region has the DNA TGCGCCAGCAGCCAATTAGCGGGGGAGCAGTTCTTC. Protein sequence: CASSQLAGEQFF. The full variable domain, with the rest looked up from reference TRBV5-1 and TRBJ2-1, is KAGVTQTPRYLIKTRGQQVTLSCSPISGHRSVSWYQQTPGQGLQFLFEYFSETQRNKGNFPGRFSGRQFSNSRSEMNVSTLELGDSALYLCASSQLAGEQFFGPGTRLTVL.

The chain is built from TRBV28 and TRBJ2-7; 7 bases are shared with TRBD1. The V segment lost 6 bases and the J segment 0 bases; nucleotides outside the gene matches: 23. The germline gives CDR1 MDHEN, CDR2 SYDVKM. This CDR3 has 20 amino acids. CDR3 in DNA: TGTGCCAGCAGGGTAAAAACCGGGACAGACCTAGGTGCGCGCTCCTACGAGCAGTACTTC. The encoded protein is CASRVKTGTDLGARSYEQYF.

The CDR3 nucleotides read TGTGCCAGCAGCTTCCCGGACTCCACCTACGAGCAGTACTTC. This encodes CASSFPDSTYEQYF. V usage is TRBV7-9 and J usage is TRBJ2-7; a possible D gene is TRBD2 (5 bases). V was shortened by 3 bases and J by 2 bases, with 11 bases between the two germline ends. From germline, CDR1 is SEHNR and CDR2 FQNEAQ (reference sequence). The CDR3 has 14 amino acids. Filled out from reference TRBV7-9 and TRBJ2-7, the complete variable domain reads DTGVSQNPRHKITKRGQNVTFRCDPISEHNRLYWYRQTLGQGPEFLTYFQNEAQLEKSRLLSDRFSAERPKGSFSTLEIQRTEQGDSAMYLCASSFPDSTYEQYFGPGTRLTVT.

In this sample, this clone turned up a few times. The chain carries TRBV16 and TRBJ1-1, with D unresolved. The CDR3 runs to 13 residues. Trimming took 1 base from V and 5 from J, leaving 8 bases between them. The germline V gene has CDR1 KGHSY and CDR2 FQNENV. The CDR3 loop is CASSQLARTEAFF. The CDR3, as DNA: TGTGCCAGCAGCCAATTAGCGAGGACTGAAGCTTTCTTT.

This sequence joins TRBV7-9 and TRBJ2-5, with a weak D call TRBD2 (5 bases). The CDR3 loop spans 13 amino acids. The germline V gene encodes CDR1 SEHNR and CDR2 FQNEAQ (reference sequence). V was cut by 5 bases and J by 2 bases, with 9 bases left in between. CDR3 loop: CASSLTRQETQYF. CDR3 bases: TGTGCCAGCAGCCTTACTAGGCAAGAGACCCAGTACTTC.

The J gene is TRBJ2-7, the V gene TRBV19; the match to TRBD1 covers 9 bases. In germline, CDR1 is LNHDA, CDR2 SQIVND (reference sequence). The CDR3 contains 16 residues. V shed 3 bases, J shed 4 bases, and the junction held 10 bases outside the gene matches. The DNA for the CDR3 is TGTGCCAGTAGTATCCGTATTGGACAGGGGAATTACGAGCAGTACTTC. This translates into CASSIRIGQGNYEQYF.

The table lists this clone with a count of one. This chain links TRBV6-5 with TRBJ2-7; D remains ambiguous. The CDR3 length is 16 residues. Trimming took 2 bases from V and 3 from J, leaving 17 bases between them. Germline CDR1 MNHEY, CDR2 SVGAGI. The CDR3, as DNA: TGTGCCAGCAGTTACCTCGTAACGCCCGGTAGCTACGAGCAGTACTTC. The encoded protein is CASSYLVTPGSYEQYF.

The J gene is TRBJ2-7, the V gene TRBV7-6, with TRBD2 matching 16 bases. The V gene end was trimmed by 5 bases and the J gene end by 0 bases; junction bases not matched to a gene: 7. The germline gives CDR1 SGHVS, CDR2 FNYEAQ. The CDR3 spans 18 residues. DNA of the CDR3: TGTGCCAGCAGCCTACGCGGGACTAGCGGGAGGGCCTCCTACGAGCAGTACTTC. It encodes CASSLRGTSGRASYEQYF.

This rearrangement joins TRBV7-2 to TRBJ1-2, with D tentatively TRBD1 (5 bases). Deletions cut 1 base from V and 6 bases from J, with 24 bases between. Germline V gene sequence: CDR1 SGHTA, CDR2 FQGNSA. This CDR3 has 18 residues. The CDR3, as DNA: TGTGCCAGCAGCTTAGTCCCACGCCCGACAGAGTTAGACCATGGCTACACCTTC. Amino acid sequence: CASSLVPRPTELDHGYTF.

This chain uses TRBV15 with TRBJ2-5; 10 positions agree with TRBD2. J gave up 5 bases and V 0 bases, and 12 bases lay outside the gene matches. Germline CDR1 LNHNV, CDR2 YYDKDF (reference sequence). This CDR3 is built from 18 residues. CDR3 amino acids: CATSREITSGIGEETQYF. The CDR3 nucleotides are TGTGCCACCAGCAGAGAGATCACTAGCGGGATTGGCGAGGAGACCCAGTACTTC.

Note on this clone: The same CDR3 also results from other DNA sequences found in this sample. The chain joins TRBV5-1 to TRBJ1-1; D is uncertain. V was clipped by 0 bases and J by 1 base, with 4 bases between them. The CDR3 contains 13 residues. Germline V gives CDR1 SGHRS, CDR2 YFSETQ. CDR3 in amino acids: CASSLVRNTEAFF. DNA for the CDR3: TGCGCCAGCAGCTTGGTCAGGAACACTGAAGCTTTCTTT.

V usage is TRBV11-2 and J usage is TRBJ2-7, with D possibly being TRBD2 (6 bases). The ends were cut back, 7 bases at V and 3 bases at J, with 22 bases in the middle. CDR3 size: 16 residues. CDR1 is SGHAT and CDR2 is FQNNGV in the germline V gene. CDR3 in DNA: TGTGCCAGCACCAAACCACCGGGGGACCTTGGCTACGAGCAGTACTTC. Its protein product is CASTKPPGDLGYEQYF.

The chain carries TRBV19 and TRBJ2-7; D perhaps matches TRBD1 (5 bases). Trimming removed 6 bases at V and 0 bases at J, with 15 bases between. Germline loops: CDR1 LNHDA, CDR2 SQIVND (reference sequence). The CDR3 has 15 residues. CDR3 region: CASSETGAYSYEQYF. The CDR3 DNA reads as TGTGCCAGTAGCGAAACAGGAGCTTACTCCTACGAGCAGTACTTC. Full variable domain (missing parts from reference TRBV19 and TRBJ2-7): DGGITQSPKYLFRKEGQNVTLSCEQNLNHDAMYWYRQDPGQGLRLIYYSQIVNDFQKGDIAEGYSVSREKKESFPLTVTSAQKNPTAFYLCASSETGAYSYEQYFGPGTRLTVT.

This chain uses TRBV4-3 with TRBJ2-5; 10 bases align to TRBD2. The CDR3 totals 18 residues. Looked up from germline, CDR1 is LGHNA and CDR2 is YSLEER. V was pared by 0 bases and J by 5 bases, with 12 bases of the junction left unmatched. Written as DNA, the CDR3 is TGCGCCAGCAGCCAAGACCCCAAGCCGGCAGCGGGGGGGGAGACCCAGTACTTC. Amino acids: CASSQDPKPAAGGETQYF.

The rearrangement uses TRBV5-4 and TRBJ2-7; 13 bases agree with TRBD2. The CDR3 length is 16 residues. Per the germline V gene, CDR1 is SGHNT and CDR2 is YYREEE (reference sequence). J gave up 5 bases and V 3 bases, and 8 bases lay outside the gene matches. CDR3 residues: CASSSRTSGGSHEQYF. The CDR3, as DNA: TGTGCCAGCAGCTCTAGGACTAGCGGGGGTTCCCACGAGCAGTACTTC.